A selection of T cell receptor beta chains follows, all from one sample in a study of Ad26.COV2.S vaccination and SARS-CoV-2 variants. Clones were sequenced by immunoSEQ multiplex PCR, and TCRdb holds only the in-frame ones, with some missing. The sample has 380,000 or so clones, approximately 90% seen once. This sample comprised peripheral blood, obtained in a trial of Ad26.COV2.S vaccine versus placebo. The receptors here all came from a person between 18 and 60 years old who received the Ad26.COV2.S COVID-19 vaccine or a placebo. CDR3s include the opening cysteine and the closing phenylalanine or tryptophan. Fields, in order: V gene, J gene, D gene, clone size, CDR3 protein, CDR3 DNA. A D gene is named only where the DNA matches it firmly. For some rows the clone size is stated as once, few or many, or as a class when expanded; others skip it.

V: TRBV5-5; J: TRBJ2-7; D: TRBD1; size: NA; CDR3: CASSPGDRGPYEQYF; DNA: TGTGCCAGCAGCCCGGGAGACAGGGGCCCCTACGAGCAGTACTTC
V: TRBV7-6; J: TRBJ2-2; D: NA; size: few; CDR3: CASSFVRPGELFF; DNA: TGTGCCAGCAGCTTTGTACGCCCCGGGGAGCTGTTTTTT
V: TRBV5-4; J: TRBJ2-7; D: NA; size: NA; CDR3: CASSWKGGYEQYF; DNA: TGTGCCAGCAGCTGGAAGGGGGGCTACGAGCAGTACTTC
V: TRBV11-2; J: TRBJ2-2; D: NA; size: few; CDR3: CASSTGMNTGELFF; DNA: TGTGCCAGCAGCACAGGGATGAACACCGGGGAGCTGTTTTTT
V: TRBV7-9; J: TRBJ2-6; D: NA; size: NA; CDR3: CASTTVGGRTFLSGANVLTF; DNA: TGTGCCAGCACCACCGTCGGGGGGCGAACTTTCCTCTCTGGGGCCAACGTCCTGACTTTC
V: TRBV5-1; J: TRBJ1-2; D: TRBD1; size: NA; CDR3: CASSRDRGLRAGYGYTF; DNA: TGCGCCAGCAGCAGGGACAGGGGCCTTCGTGCTGGGTATGGCTACACCTTC
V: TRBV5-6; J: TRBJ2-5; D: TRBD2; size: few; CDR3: CASSLALGGAETQYF; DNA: TGTGCCAGCAGCTTGGCCCTCGGGGGGGCAGAGACCCAGTACTTC
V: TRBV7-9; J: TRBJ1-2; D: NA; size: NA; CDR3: CASSLETGVYGYTF; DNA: TGTGCCAGCAGCTTAGAAACGGGGGTCTATGGCTACACCTTC
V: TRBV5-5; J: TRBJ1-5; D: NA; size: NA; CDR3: CASSLEVGINQPQHF; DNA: TGTGCCAGCAGCTTGGAGGTGGGGATCAATCAGCCCCAGCATTTT
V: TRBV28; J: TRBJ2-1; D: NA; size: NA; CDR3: CASSLSTRHEQFF; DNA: TGTGCCAGCAGTTTAAGCACTAGGCATGAGCAGTTCTTC
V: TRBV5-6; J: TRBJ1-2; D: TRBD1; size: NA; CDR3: CASSLATGEGYTF; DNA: TGTGCCAGCAGCTTGGCCACAGGGGAGGGCTACACCTTC
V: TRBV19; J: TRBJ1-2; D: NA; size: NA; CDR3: CASTQTLNYGYTF; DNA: TGTGCCAGTACTCAGACTCTGAACTATGGCTACACCTTC
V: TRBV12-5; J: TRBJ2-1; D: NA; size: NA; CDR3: CASGLVLTSSYNEQFF; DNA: TGTGCTAGTGGTTTGGTTCTGACGAGCTCCTACAATGAGCAGTTCTTC